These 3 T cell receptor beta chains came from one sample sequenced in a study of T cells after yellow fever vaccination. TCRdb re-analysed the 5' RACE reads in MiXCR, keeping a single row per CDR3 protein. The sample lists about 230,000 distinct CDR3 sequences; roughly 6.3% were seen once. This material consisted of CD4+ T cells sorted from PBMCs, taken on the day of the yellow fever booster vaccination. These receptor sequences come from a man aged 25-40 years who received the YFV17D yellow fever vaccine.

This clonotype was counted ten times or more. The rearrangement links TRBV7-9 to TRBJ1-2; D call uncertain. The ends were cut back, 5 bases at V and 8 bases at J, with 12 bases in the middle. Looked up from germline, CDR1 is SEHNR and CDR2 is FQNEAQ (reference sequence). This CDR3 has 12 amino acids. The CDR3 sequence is CASSRDGSGYTF. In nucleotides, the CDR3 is TGTGCCAGCAGCCGGGATGGATCAGGCTACACCTTC.

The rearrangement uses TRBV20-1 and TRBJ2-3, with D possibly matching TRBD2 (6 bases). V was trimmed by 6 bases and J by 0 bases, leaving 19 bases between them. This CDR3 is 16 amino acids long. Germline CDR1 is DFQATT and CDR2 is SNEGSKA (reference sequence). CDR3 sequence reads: CSAGDARGPSTDTQYF. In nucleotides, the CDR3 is TGCAGTGCAGGGGACGCGCGGGGCCCTAGCACAGATACGCAGTATTTT.

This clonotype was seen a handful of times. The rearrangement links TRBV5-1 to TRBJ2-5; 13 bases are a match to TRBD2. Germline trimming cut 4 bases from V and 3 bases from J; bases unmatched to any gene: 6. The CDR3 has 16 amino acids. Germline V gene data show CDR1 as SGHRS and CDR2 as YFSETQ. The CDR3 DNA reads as TGCGCCAGCAGCCACTCCGGGACTAGCGGGAAAGAGACCCAGTACTTC. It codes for CASSHSGTSGKETQYF. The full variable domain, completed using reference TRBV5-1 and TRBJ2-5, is KAGVTQTPRYLIKTRGQQVTLSCSPISGHRSVSWYQQTPGQGLQFLFEYFSETQRNKGNFPGRFSGRQFSNSRSEMNVSTLELGDSALYLCASSHSGTSGKETQYFGPGTRLLVL.